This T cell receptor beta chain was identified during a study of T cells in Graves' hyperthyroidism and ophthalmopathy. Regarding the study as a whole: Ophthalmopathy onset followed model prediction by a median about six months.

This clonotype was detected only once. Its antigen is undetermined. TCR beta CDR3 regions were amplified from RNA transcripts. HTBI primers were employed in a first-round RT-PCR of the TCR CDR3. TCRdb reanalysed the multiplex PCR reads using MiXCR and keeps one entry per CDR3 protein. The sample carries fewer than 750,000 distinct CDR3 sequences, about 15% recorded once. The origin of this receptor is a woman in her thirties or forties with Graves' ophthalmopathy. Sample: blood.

The CDR3 DNA reads TGTGCCATCAGAGCGGACCGGGAGGGCGGGGAGCTGTTTTTT. Amino acid sequence: CAIRADREGGELFF. The chain carries TRBV10-3 and TRBJ2-2; TRBD2 matches at 8 bases. Germline trimming cut 6 bases from V and 7 bases from J; bases unmatched to any gene: 7. The CDR3 is 14 amino acids. From germline, CDR1 is ENHRY and CDR2 SYGVKD.